This entry lists 4 T cell receptor beta chains sequenced from one sample in a study of CD8 T cells in ankylosing spondylitis. One entry per CDR3 protein results from TCRdb running MiXCR on the 5' RACE reads. The repertoire includes roughly 230,000 distinct CDR3 sequences, 15% to 20% of them detected once, and 25% to 40% sits in the top ten. The sequenced sample was blood, either unsorted or a sorted T cell fraction (not recorded which). These receptors originate from a male donor with ankylosing spondylitis or in good health (not recorded which).

This clonotype turned up a few times. This sequence joins TRBV5-6 and TRBJ2-1; D call uncertain. The CDR3 is 14 residues long. Germline V gene data show CDR1 as SGHDT and CDR2 as YYEEEE. Trimming left V 2 bases short and J 1 base short, with 7 bases between. CDR3 DNA sequence: TGTGCCAGCAGCTTAGTCAGTTCCTACAATGAGCAGTTCTTC. It is translated as CASSLVSSYNEQFF.

This chain joins TRBV7-3 and TRBJ2-1, with 8 nucleotides matching TRBD2. CDR3 length: 17 residues. Germline loops: CDR1 SGHTA, CDR2 FQGTGA. Germline trimming cut 5 bases from V and 3 bases from J; bases unmatched to any gene: 12. For the CDR3, the DNA is TGTGCCAGCAGCCCCGGGGGGGCCCTCGGGTACTACAATGAGCAGTTCTTC. Translation gives CASSPGGALGYYNEQFF.

The chain couples TRBV9 to TRBJ2-7, with 10 bases fitting TRBD2. CDR3 length equals 15 residues. After removal of 7 bases from V and 0 bases from J, the junction contained 7 bases not matched to a gene. In germline, CDR1 is SGDLS, CDR2 YYNGEE. DNA for the CDR3: TGTGCCAGCTCCGGCGGGACTAGCGTCTCCTACGAGCAGTACTTC. It translates to CASSGGTSVSYEQYF.

V gene TRBV4-2 combines with J gene TRBJ2-1; D is possibly TRBD2 (5 bases). The CDR3 runs 15 residues. Germline V gives CDR1 LGHNA, CDR2 YNFKEQ. The V and J ends lost 1 base and 3 bases respectively, with 10 bases between them. The chain's CDR3 is CASSQVPGNYNEQFF. DNA for the CDR3: TGTGCCAGCAGCCAAGTCCCGGGGAACTACAATGAGCAGTTCTTC.